The clone carrying this T cell receptor beta chain was detected once. These data originate in a study of blood T cells in healthy people across ages. A second PCR, run for about 6 to 11 cycles, used a sample-barcoded 5' primer plus a J-beta primer mix. MiXCR was run by TCRdb on the 5' RACE reads, yielding one entry per CDR3 protein. The sample has 1.5 million to 2 million distinct CDR3 sequences, around half seen once. The material sequenced was blood. The clonotype was recovered from a woman in her thirties or forties in good health.

This chain's CDR3 is CASGDLSLHF. The CDR3 DNA reads as TGTGCCAGCGGAGATTTGTCCCTCCACTTT. The rearrangement links TRBV6-2 or TRBV6-3 to TRBJ1-6; the D is unclear. V was cut by 8 bases and J by 14 bases, with 10 bases left in between. CDR3 size: 10 residues. Germline V gene lookup returns CDR1 MNHEY and CDR2 SVGEGT.